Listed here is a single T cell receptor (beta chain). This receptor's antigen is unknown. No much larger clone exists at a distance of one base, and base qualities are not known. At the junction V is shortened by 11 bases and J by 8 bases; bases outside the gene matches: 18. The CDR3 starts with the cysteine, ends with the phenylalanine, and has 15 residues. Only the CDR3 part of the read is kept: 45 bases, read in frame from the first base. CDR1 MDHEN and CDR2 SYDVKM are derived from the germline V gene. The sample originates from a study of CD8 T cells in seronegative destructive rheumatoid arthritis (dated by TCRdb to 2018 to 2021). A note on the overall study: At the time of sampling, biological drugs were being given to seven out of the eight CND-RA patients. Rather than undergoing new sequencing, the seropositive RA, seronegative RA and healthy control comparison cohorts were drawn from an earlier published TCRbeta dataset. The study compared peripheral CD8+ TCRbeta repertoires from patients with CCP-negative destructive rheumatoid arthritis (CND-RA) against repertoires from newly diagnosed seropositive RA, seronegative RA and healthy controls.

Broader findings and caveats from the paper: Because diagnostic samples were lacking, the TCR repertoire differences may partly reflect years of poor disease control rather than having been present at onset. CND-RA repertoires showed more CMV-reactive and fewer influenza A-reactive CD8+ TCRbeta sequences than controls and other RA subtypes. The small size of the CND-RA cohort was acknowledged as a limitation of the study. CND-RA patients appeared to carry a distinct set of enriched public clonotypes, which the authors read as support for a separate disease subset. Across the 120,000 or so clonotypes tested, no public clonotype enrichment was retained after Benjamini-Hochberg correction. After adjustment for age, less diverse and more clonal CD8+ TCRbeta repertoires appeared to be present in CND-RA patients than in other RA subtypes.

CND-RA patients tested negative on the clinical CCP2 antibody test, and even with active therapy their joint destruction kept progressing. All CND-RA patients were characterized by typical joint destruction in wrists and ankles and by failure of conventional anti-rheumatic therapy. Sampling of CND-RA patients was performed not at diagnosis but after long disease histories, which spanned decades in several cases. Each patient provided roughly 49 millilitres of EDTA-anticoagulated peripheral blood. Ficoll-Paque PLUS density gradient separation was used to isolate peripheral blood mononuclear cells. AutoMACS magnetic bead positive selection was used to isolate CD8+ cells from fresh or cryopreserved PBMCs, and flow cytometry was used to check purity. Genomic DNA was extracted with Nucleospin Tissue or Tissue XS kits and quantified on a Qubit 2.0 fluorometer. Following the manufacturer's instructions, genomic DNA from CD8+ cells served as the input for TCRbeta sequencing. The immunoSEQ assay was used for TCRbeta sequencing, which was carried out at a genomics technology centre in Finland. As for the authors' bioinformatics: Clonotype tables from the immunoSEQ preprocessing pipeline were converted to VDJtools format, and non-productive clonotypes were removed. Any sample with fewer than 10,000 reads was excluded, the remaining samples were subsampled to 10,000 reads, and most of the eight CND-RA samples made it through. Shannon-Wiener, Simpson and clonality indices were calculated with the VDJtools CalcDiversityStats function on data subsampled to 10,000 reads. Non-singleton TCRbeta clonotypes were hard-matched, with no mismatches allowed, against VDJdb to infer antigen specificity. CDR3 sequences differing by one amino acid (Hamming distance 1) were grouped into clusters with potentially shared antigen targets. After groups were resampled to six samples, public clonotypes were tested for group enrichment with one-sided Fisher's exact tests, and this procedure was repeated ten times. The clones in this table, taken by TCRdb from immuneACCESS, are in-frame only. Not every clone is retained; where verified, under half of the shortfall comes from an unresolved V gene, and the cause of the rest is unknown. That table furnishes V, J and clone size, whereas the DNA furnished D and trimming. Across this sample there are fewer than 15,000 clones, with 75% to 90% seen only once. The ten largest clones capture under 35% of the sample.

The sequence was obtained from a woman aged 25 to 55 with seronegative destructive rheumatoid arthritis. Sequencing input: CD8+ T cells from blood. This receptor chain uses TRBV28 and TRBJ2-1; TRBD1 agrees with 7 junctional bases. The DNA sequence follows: TGTGCCGGCCACCGATCGGGACAGCCTGGGGATGAGCAGTTCTTC. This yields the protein CAGHRSGQPGDEQFF.